These 30 T cell receptor beta chains were all obtained from the same sample, sequenced in a study of T cell repertoires in cytomegalovirus infection. TCRdb fed the reads into MiXCR, producing one record per CDR3 protein. Of around 280,000 distinct CDR3 sequences detected, approximately 13% appear once; the ten largest clones hold 7.5% to 10%. The sequenced material came from PBMCs. Every receptor here comes from a human donor in good health (CMV status not recorded). Some clones in this sample may be carry-over from other donors' samples.

The table lists this clonotype with many counts. This rearrangement joins TRBV19 to TRBJ1-5, with D possibly being TRBD1 (6 bases). V was clipped by 3 bases and J by 6 bases, with 12 bases between them. CDR1 LNHDA and CDR2 SQIVND come from the germline V gene (reference sequence). This CDR3 has 14 residues. CDR3 DNA: TGTGCCAGTAGTATTTCGAGGACAGCTCAGCCCCAGCATTTT. This gives the protein CASSISRTAQPQHF.

The chain is built from TRBV6-5 and TRBJ1-2; tentative D call: TRBD1 (5 bases). The CDR3 is 12 residues long. Germline CDR1 reads MNHEY; CDR2 reads SVGAGI. Trimming left V 8 bases short and J 1 base short, with 8 bases between. CDR3 residues: CASVGGNYGYTF. In nucleotides, the CDR3 is TGTGCCAGCGTGGGGGGTAACTATGGCTACACCTTC.

This clonotype was seen ten or more times. V usage is TRBV6-1 and J usage is TRBJ1-2; TRBD1 aligns across 10 bases. The CDR3 is 14 amino acids. V was pared by 7 bases and J by 7 bases, with 9 bases of the junction left unmatched. Germline V gives CDR1 MNHNS, CDR2 SASEGT. The CDR3, as DNA: TGTGCCAGCAAGGGAGGAGACAGGGGGCCTGGCTACACCTTC. It is translated as CASKGGDRGPGYTF.

In its sample, this clonotype was seen many times. The chain carries TRBV7-2 and TRBJ2-2; TRBD2 matches at 11 bases. The CDR3 is 16 amino acids. Germline CDR1 reads SGHTA; CDR2 reads FQGNSA. The V segment lost 2 bases and the J segment 6 bases; nucleotides outside the gene matches: 5. The CDR3 DNA reads as TGTGCCAGCAGCTTAACTAGCGGGAGTCGGGCCGGGGAGCTGTTTTTT. As protein: CASSLTSGSRAGELFF.

Concerning this clonotype: Because the CDR3 is missing its conserved closing phenylalanine or tryptophan, this is likely a read error. The V gene is TRBV7-8, the J gene TRBJ2-7; D remains unclear. The germline gives CDR1 SGHVS, CDR2 FQNEAQ. This CDR3 has 13 amino acids. Trimming took 0 bases from V and 4 from J, leaving 7 bases between them. CDR3 sequence (DNA): TGTGCCAGCAGCTTAGCTCTGGGGTACGAGCAGTACTCC. It yields the protein CASSLALGYEQYS.

As for this clonotype: A much larger clone differs by one base, so this may be a read error. The chain employs TRBV6-2 or TRBV6-3 and TRBJ1-4; D is uncertain. The V end lost 10 bases, the J end lost 6 bases, and 12 bases lay between the germline ends. There are 12 residues in the CDR3. CDR1 MNHEY and CDR2 SVGEGT come from the germline V gene. CDR3 residues: CATTPGYEKLFF. The CDR3 DNA reads TGTGCCACCACCCCGGGGTATGAAAAACTGTTTTTT.

The CDR3 DNA reads as TGCAGTGCTAGCTCTAGCGGGGGTAATGAGCAGTTCTTC. Protein: CSASSSGGNEQFF. The chain links TRBV20-1 to TRBJ2-1, with 10 nucleotides matching TRBD2. Germline loops: CDR1 DFQATT, CDR2 SNEGSKA (reference sequence). With V trimmed by 3 bases and J by 7 bases, 3 bases remained unmatched. This CDR3 region has 13 residues.

This clonotype was recorded a few times. The CDR3 nucleotides read TGTGCCAGTAGTCGAACAGCTGGGGCCAACGTCCTGACTTTC. Amino acid sequence: CASSRTAGANVLTF. The J gene is TRBJ2-6, the V gene TRBV19; D is unresolved. The length of the CDR3 is 14 residues. Trimming took 5 bases from V and 2 from J, leaving 7 bases between them. CDR1 and CDR2 from the germline V gene are LNHDA and SQIVND (reference sequence).

The table lists this clonotype with many counts. The chain employs TRBV12-3 or TRBV12-4 and TRBJ2-7, with no clear D. Trimming took 6 bases from V and 4 from J, leaving 16 bases between them. The CDR3 is 14 residues long. Written as DNA, the CDR3 is TGTGCCAGCAGCCCATCCCCTAGTAGGTACGAGCAGTACTTC. Amino acids: CASSPSPSRYEQYF.

This clonotype was detected ten times or more. V and J are TRBV7-9 and TRBJ2-7; 8 bases match TRBD2. Trimming at V came to 5 bases and at J to 5 bases, leaving 14 bases not matched to a gene. The CDR3 totals 16 residues. The germline V gene encodes CDR1 SEHNR and CDR2 FQNEAQ (reference sequence). Here the CDR3 DNA reads TGTGCCAGCAGCCCGACCTTAGCGGGACCCGTCCACGAGCAGTACTTC. Translated: CASSPTLAGPVHEQYF.

V is TRBV28 and J is TRBJ1-1; D is undetermined. Germline CDR1 reads MDHEN; CDR2 reads SYDVKM. The ends were cut back, 6 bases at V and 10 bases at J, with 15 bases in the middle. The CDR3 consists of 12 residues. CDR3 sequence reads: CASSQGPEVAFF. The CDR3 DNA sequence: TGTGCCAGCAGCCAAGGACCGGAGGTAGCTTTCTTT. The variable domain in full, with the rest retrieved from reference TRBV28 and TRBJ1-1, is DVKVTQSSRYLVKRTGEKVFLECVQDMDHENMFWYRQDPGLGLRLIYFSYDVKMKEKGDIPEGYSVSREKKERFSLILESASTNQTSMYLCASSQGPEVAFFGQGTRLTVV.

This clonotype came up a few times. The chain couples TRBV20-1 to TRBJ1-5; 7 nucleotides align to TRBD1. Germline lookup yields CDR1 DFQATT and CDR2 SNEGSKA (reference sequence). V gave up 2 bases and J gave up 4 bases; unmatched junction bases: 8. The CDR3 length is 15 residues. The DNA for the CDR3 is TGCAGTGCTAGAAAGGGAAGGGGGCGGAATCAGCCCCAGCATTTT. Protein sequence: CSARKGRGRNQPQHF.

The chain recombines TRBV28 with TRBJ2-2, with 10 positions matching TRBD1. The germline V gene encodes CDR1 MDHEN and CDR2 SYDVKM. V gave up 5 bases and J gave up 3 bases; unmatched junction bases: 6. The CDR3 consists of 16 residues. Here the CDR3 reads CASSPRTGGDTGELFF. DNA for the CDR3: TGTGCCAGCAGTCCCCGGACAGGGGGGGACACCGGGGAGCTGTTTTTT. The full variable domain, in which reference TRBV28 and TRBJ2-2 provide the parts outside the CDR3, is DVKVTQSSRYLVKRTGEKVFLECVQDMDHENMFWYRQDPGLGLRLIYFSYDVKMKEKGDIPEGYSVSREKKERFSLILESASTNQTSMYLCASSPRTGGDTGELFFGEGSRLTVL.

This clonotype was seen only a few times. The chain uses TRBV12-3 or TRBV12-4 and TRBJ2-3; D ambiguous. The CDR3 runs to 13 residues. Trimming left V 7 bases short and J 5 bases short, with 13 bases between. In DNA form, the CDR3 reads TGTGCCAGCACTCTTTCAGGCGGAGATACGCAGTATTTT. Its translation is CASTLSGGDTQYF.

The chain is built from TRBV7-6 and TRBJ1-5; TRBD1 aligns across 8 bases. Per germline, CDR1 SGHVS and CDR2 FNYEAQ. Trimming cost V 5 bases and J 7 bases; bases outside gene matches: 7. The CDR3 covers 14 residues. The CDR3 DNA follows: TGTGCCAGCAGCCTCAGGGGGCCGGGCCAGCCCCAGCATTTT. It yields the protein CASSLRGPGQPQHF.

The rearrangement uses TRBV9 and TRBJ2-1, with 9 positions matching TRBD2. CDR1 and CDR2 from the germline V gene are SGDLS and YYNGEE. Losses at the gene ends were 4 bases for V and 3 bases for J; bases not matched to a gene: 8. The CDR3 has 16 residues. The CDR3 nucleotides are TGTGCCAGCAGCATAAGAGCGGGAGGAGGCTACAATGAGCAGTTCTTC. Translated, it gives CASSIRAGGGYNEQFF.

This chain links TRBV25-1 with TRBJ2-1, with 7 bases aligning to TRBD2. Germline CDR1 reads MGHDK; CDR2 reads SYGVNS. There are 15 residues in the CDR3. V shed 3 bases, J shed 6 bases, and the junction held 8 bases outside the gene matches. CDR3 loop: CASSDLADVSNEQFF. For the CDR3, the DNA is TGTGCCAGCAGTGATCTAGCGGACGTCAGCAATGAGCAGTTCTTC.

Regarding this clonotype: A clone one base away is much larger, so this may be a read error. This sequence joins TRBV6-8 and TRBJ2-7; possibly TRBD1 or TRBD2 for D (5 bases each). Looked up from germline, CDR1 is MNHGY and CDR2 is SAAAGT. Trimming removed 0 bases at V and 7 bases at J, with 10 bases between. CDR3 length: 13 amino acids. The CDR3 here is CASSYSLGEEQYF. CDR3 nucleotides: TGTGCCAGCAGTTACTCACTGGGGGAGGAGCAGTACTTC.

Ten or more counts support this clonotype. This chain connects TRBV10-3 to TRBJ1-1, with D tentatively TRBD1 (6 bases). V was cut by 11 bases and J by 6 bases, with 28 bases left in between. The germline CDR1 and CDR2 sequences are ENHRY and SYGVKD. The CDR3 is 16 amino acids. CDR3 amino acids: CAVSRRGGAGIAEAFF. The CDR3 bases are TGTGCCGTCTCCCGGAGGGGGGGAGCCGGGATCGCTGAAGCTTTCTTT.

This clonotype was seen a few times. The chain links TRBV6-5 to TRBJ2-2, with 10 nucleotides matching TRBD1. Per the germline V gene, CDR1 is MNHEY and CDR2 is SVGAGI. Trimming at V came to 4 bases and at J to 6 bases, leaving 5 bases not matched to a gene. The CDR3 is made up of 15 amino acids. CDR3 DNA: TGTGCCAGCAGTTCCCGGGACAGGGGATCCGGGGAGCTGTTTTTT. It is translated as CASSSRDRGSGELFF.

This sequence joins TRBV5-1 and TRBJ1-1, with unresolved D. V was clipped by 7 bases and J by 0 bases, with 10 bases between them. CDR3 length equals 13 residues. Germline V CDR1 and CDR2: SGHRS, YFSETQ. CDR3 amino acids: CASGIHLNTEAFF. DNA for the CDR3: TGCGCCAGCGGGATACACCTGAACACTGAAGCTTTCTTT. Complete variable domain (other parts from reference TRBV5-1 and TRBJ1-1): KAGVTQTPRYLIKTRGQQVTLSCSPISGHRSVSWYQQTPGQGLQFLFEYFSETQRNKGNFPGRFSGRQFSNSRSEMNVSTLELGDSALYLCASGIHLNTEAFFGQGTRLTVV.

This clonotype was seen a few times. The V call is TRBV20-1, the J call TRBJ2-1, with a possible D match to TRBD2 (5 bases). Germline lookup yields CDR1 DFQATT and CDR2 SNEGSKA (reference sequence). The germline V and J ends were trimmed by 0 bases and 3 bases, with 12 bases remaining between them. The length of the CDR3 is 15 residues. In DNA, the CDR3 is TGCAGTGCTAGAGAGGCTAGCAGGAGCTACAATGAGCAGTTCTTC. This encodes CSAREASRSYNEQFF.

This clonotype was seen ten or more times. The V and J genes are TRBV7-2 and TRBJ2-3; possible D gene TRBD2, 6 bases. CDR3 length: 13 amino acids. V lost 4 bases and J lost 3, with 8 bases in between. Germline CDR1 and CDR2: SGHTA and FQGNSA. CDR3 coding DNA: TGTGCCAGCAGCTCGGAGGGTACAGATACGCAGTATTTT. Translating it yields CASSSEGTDTQYF.

This rearrangement joins TRBV2 to TRBJ1-4; D is unresolved. Per the germline V gene, CDR1 is SNHLY and CDR2 is FYNNEI. CDR3 length: 14 amino acids. V lost 5 bases and J 4 bases, leaving 11 bases between the germline ends. CDR3 protein: CASSNDLLNEKLFF. The CDR3 DNA sequence: TGTGCCAGCAGTAACGATCTCCTTAATGAAAAACTGTTTTTT.

This clonotype appeared many times. V is TRBV7-6 and J is TRBJ2-5; D possibly uses TRBD1 or TRBD2 (6 bases each). V shed 1 base and J shed 3 bases, with 15 bases lying between them. Germline V gene data show CDR1 as SGHVS and CDR2 as FNYEAQ. The CDR3 sequence is 16 residues long. CDR3: CASSLETGALEETQYF. In nucleotides, the CDR3 is TGTGCCAGCAGCTTAGAAACGGGGGCCCTTGAAGAGACCCAGTACTTC.

This clonotype was detected ten times or more. The genes are TRBV12-3 or TRBV12-4 and TRBJ1-2, with D maybe TRBD1 (5 bases). The CDR3 contains 14 residues. Trimming pared 2 bases from V and 4 bases from J, leaving 11 bases between. This CDR3 reads CASSLWQGAYGYTF. CDR3 nucleotide sequence: TGTGCCAGCAGTTTATGGCAGGGAGCCTATGGCTACACCTTC.

This clonotype has ten or more counts. The genes are TRBV7-8 and TRBJ2-5, with a tentative D call TRBD2 (6 bases). CDR1 SGHVS and CDR2 FQNEAQ come from the germline V gene. CDR3 length equals 16 residues. Trimming pared 4 bases from V and 1 base from J, leaving 16 bases between. In nucleotides, the CDR3 is TGTGCCAGCAGCTCCCCGATTAGCGGATCCCAAGAGACCCAGTACTTC. Translating it yields CASSSPISGSQETQYF.

This clonotype was seen many times. The chain employs TRBV2 and TRBJ1-1; no clear D. V was trimmed by 4 bases and J by 5 bases, leaving 17 bases between them. The germline V gene encodes CDR1 SNHLY and CDR2 FYNNEI. The CDR3 has 15 residues. The CDR3 DNA sequence: TGTGCCAGCAGTGGACCCCGGGAGGATAAAACTGAAGCTTTCTTT. This codes for CASSGPREDKTEAFF.

For the CDR3, the DNA is TGTGCCAGCTCACCAGAAAATATCCGCTATGGCTACACCTTC. Amino acid sequence: CASSPENIRYGYTF. The chain links TRBV18 to TRBJ1-2; D remains unclear. Germline V gene lookup returns CDR1 KGHSH and CDR2 LQKENI. This CDR3 comprises 14 residues. Trimming cost V 2 bases and J 4 bases, with 11 bases left between them.

Ten or more counts support this clonotype. The CDR3 DNA is TGTGCCAGCAGTGAATTCTTCTACGAGCAGTACTTC. Protein sequence: CASSEFFYEQYF. The chain recombines TRBV2 with TRBJ2-7; D gene unclear. Germline values: CDR1 SNHLY, CDR2 FYNNEI. The CDR3 runs to 12 residues. Trimming cost V 2 bases and J 3 bases, with 5 bases left between them.